The rows below give T cell receptor beta chains drawn from one sample of a study of blood T cell repertoires in COVID-19. TCRdb keeps only in-frame clones here, not all; method: immunoSEQ multiplex PCR. The repertoire holds around 250,000 clones, around four fifths seen once, with roughly 8.8% in the top ten. The source material was peripheral blood. The source is a man aged 40-50 years with active or convalescent COVID-19. CDR3s include the opening cysteine and the closing phenylalanine or tryptophan. Each record gives: V gene, clone size, J gene, D gene, CDR3 protein. The D gene is left open where the match is weak. Rows give clone size only sometimes, using once, few, many, or a class for an expanded clone.

v_gene: TRBV7-9
abundance: .
j_gene: TRBJ1-4
d_gene: .
CDR3aa: CASSLQRGGGEKLFF

v_gene: TRBV25-1
abundance: .
j_gene: TRBJ2-3
d_gene: .
CDR3aa: CASIPQGNGGTDTQYF

v_gene: TRBV29-1
abundance: once
j_gene: TRBJ1-2
d_gene: TRBD1
CDR3aa: CSVKTGDYGYTF

v_gene: TRBV3-1/TRBV3-2
abundance: .
j_gene: TRBJ2-1
d_gene: TRBD1
CDR3aa: CASSQLANRGLYNEQFF

v_gene: TRBV4-1
abundance: .
j_gene: TRBJ1-2
d_gene: .
CDR3aa: CASSQDRSYGYTF

v_gene: TRBV19
abundance: .
j_gene: TRBJ2-1
d_gene: TRBD2
CDR3aa: CASTLGLAGDSYNEQFF

v_gene: TRBV4-2
abundance: .
j_gene: TRBJ1-2
d_gene: .
CDR3aa: CASSPPEVNYGYTF

v_gene: TRBV3-1/TRBV3-2
abundance: .
j_gene: TRBJ2-2
d_gene: TRBD2
CDR3aa: CASSRREGPRATGELFF

v_gene: TRBV7-8
abundance: .
j_gene: TRBJ1-1
d_gene: TRBD1
CDR3aa: CASSLAVSGFRGDTEAFF

v_gene: TRBV19
abundance: .
j_gene: TRBJ2-1
d_gene: TRBD1
CDR3aa: CASSRTGPTYNEQFF

v_gene: TRBV6-1
abundance: .
j_gene: TRBJ1-1
d_gene: .
CDR3aa: CASGRSMNTEAFF

v_gene: TRBV6-5
abundance: once
j_gene: TRBJ1-1
d_gene: .
CDR3aa: CASNPRPNTEAFF

v_gene: TRBV4-1
abundance: once
j_gene: TRBJ1-6
d_gene: TRBD1
CDR3aa: CASSRDRRDSPLHF

v_gene: TRBV29-1
abundance: .
j_gene: TRBJ2-5
d_gene: TRBD2
CDR3aa: CSVPGLAGQETQYF

v_gene: TRBV11-3
abundance: .
j_gene: TRBJ1-2
d_gene: TRBD1
CDR3aa: CASSLTGSGYTF

v_gene: TRBV10-3
abundance: .
j_gene: TRBJ1-1
d_gene: .
CDR3aa: CAISEPGGTEAFF

v_gene: TRBV5-1
abundance: .
j_gene: TRBJ2-5
d_gene: .
CDR3aa: CASSLDSSVETQYF

v_gene: TRBV6-5
abundance: .
j_gene: TRBJ1-5
d_gene: .
CDR3aa: CASRTTGPLNQPQHF

v_gene: TRBV10-3
abundance: once
j_gene: TRBJ2-2
d_gene: .
CDR3aa: CAISPGKATGELFF

v_gene: TRBV6-1
abundance: .
j_gene: TRBJ2-5
d_gene: TRBD1
CDR3aa: CASSGGPWDRPPEAQYF

v_gene: TRBV7-9
abundance: .
j_gene: TRBJ2-5
d_gene: TRBD1
CDR3aa: CASSTWTGWEETQYF

v_gene: TRBV19
abundance: .
j_gene: TRBJ2-1
d_gene: .
CDR3aa: CASSERSNEQFF

v_gene: TRBV9
abundance: .
j_gene: TRBJ2-7
d_gene: TRBD1
CDR3aa: CASSSTGMSYEQYF